The 30 T cell receptor beta chains presented below share a single source sample, sequenced in a study of blood T cell repertoires in COVID-19. Data came from immunoSEQ multiplex PCR; TCRdb stores just in-frame clones and leaves some out. The sample has almost 400,000 clones, more than 75% seen once; the top ten hold approximately 2.4%. The specimen sequenced was peripheral blood. The receptors originated from a woman aged 55-70 years with COVID-19, enrolled during active disease.

The chain employs TRBV2 and TRBJ2-3; tentative D call: TRBD1 (6 bases). The germline gives CDR1 SNHLY, CDR2 FYNNEI. This CDR3 region has 13 residues. Trimming removed 5 bases at V and 4 bases at J, with 10 bases between. The CDR3 region has the DNA TGTGCCAGCAGTAAGAACAGGGCAGATACGCAGTATTTT. The encoded protein is CASSKNRADTQYF.

This clone has just a few counts. CDR3 amino acids: CASSEASGEGTQYF. The CDR3 nucleotides are TGTGCCAGCAGTGAAGCGTCCGGGGAGGGGACCCAGTACTTC. The chain combines TRBV2 with TRBJ2-5; 7 nucleotides match TRBD2. The CDR3 has 14 residues. Unmatched junction bases numbered 5, after V lost 0 bases and J lost 7 bases. Germline lookup yields CDR1 SNHLY and CDR2 FYNNEI.

The chain is built from TRBV6-4 and TRBJ2-5; D is possibly TRBD2 (5 bases). From germline, CDR1 is MRHNA and CDR2 SNTAGT. With 0 bases removed from V and 4 bases from J, the gap between germline ends came to 12 bases. The CDR3 totals 15 residues. Written as DNA, the CDR3 is TGTGCCAGCAGTGACTCGAAGGCTAGCAGAGAGACCCAGTACTTC. Protein product: CASSDSKASRETQYF.

This sequence joins TRBV5-1 and TRBJ2-5; 14 nucleotides align to TRBD2. This CDR3 is 17 amino acids long. Trimming cost V 4 bases and J 1 base; bases outside gene matches: 6. Germline lookup yields CDR1 SGHRS and CDR2 YFSETQ. CDR3 nucleotides: TGCGCCAGCAGCCTCGGACTAGCGGGGGGTATCCAAGAGACCCAGTACTTC. Its translation is CASSLGLAGGIQETQYF.

V gene TRBV10-1 combines with J gene TRBJ2-7; D is possibly TRBD1 (6 bases). The CDR3 is 15 residues long. V was cut by 3 bases and J by 5 bases, with 17 bases left in between. The germline V gene encodes CDR1 WNHNN and CDR2 SYGVQD (reference sequence). The CDR3, as DNA: TGCGCCAGCAGTGAAATCGGGCAGGGGAAGAACGAGCAGTACTTC. It is translated as CASSEIGQGKNEQYF.

The chain couples TRBV18 to TRBJ2-7; D remains unclear. This CDR3 is built from 13 residues. Trimming cost V 4 bases and J 5 bases, with 12 bases left between them. CDR1 is KGHSH and CDR2 is LQKENI in the germline V gene. The CDR3 nucleotides read TGTGCCAGCTCACTCCAATGGGCGAACGAGCAGTACTTC. As protein: CASSLQWANEQYF.

The V gene is TRBV29-1, the J gene TRBJ1-2; TRBD1 aligns across 7 bases. The germline V gene has CDR1 SQVTM and CDR2 ANQGSEA. The CDR3 totals 15 residues. The V gene end was trimmed by 7 bases and the J gene end by 0 bases; junction bases not matched to a gene: 11. CDR3 in DNA: TGCAGCGCCGAAGGACAGGACATTACTAACTATGGCTACACCTTC. Translation: CSAEGQDITNYGYTF. The entire variable domain, with the rest obtained from reference TRBV29-1 and TRBJ1-2, is as follows: SAVISQKPSRDICQRGTSLTIQCQVDSQVTMMFWYRQQPGQSLTLIATANQGSEATYESGFVIDKFPISRPNLTFSTLTVSNMSPEDSSIYLCSAEGQDITNYGYTFGSGTRLTVV.

This clone was detected only once. The V and J genes are TRBV6-5 and TRBJ1-2; the D gene is possibly TRBD1 (6 bases). Per germline, CDR1 MNHEY and CDR2 SVGAGI. The CDR3 extends over 15 amino acids. Between the trimmed V and J ends, which lost 2 bases and 3 bases, there was a span of 13 bases. CDR3 DNA: TGTGCCAGCAGTTACAAGGATCCAGGGGACTATGGCTACACCTTC. It translates to CASSYKDPGDYGYTF.

CDR3 loop: CASSQVPNTGELFF. CDR3 DNA: TGCGCCAGCAGCCAGGTTCCGAACACCGGGGAGCTGTTTTTT. V gene TRBV5-1 combines with J gene TRBJ2-2, with D unclear. Trimming removed 4 bases at V and 0 bases at J, with 7 bases between. CDR1 SGHRS and CDR2 YFSETQ come from the germline V gene. The CDR3 has 14 amino acids.

The chain recombines TRBV19 with TRBJ2-1; TRBD2 is a possible D gene (6 bases). This CDR3 region has 14 residues. Germline V lookup: CDR1 LNHDA, CDR2 SQIVND (reference sequence). The V end was cut by 6 bases, the J end by 0 bases, with 9 bases between. CDR3 nucleotides: TGTGCCAGTAGCGGGGGTAGCTCCTACAATGAGCAGTTCTTC. Its protein is CASSGGSSYNEQFF.

This chain links TRBV5-1 with TRBJ1-5; maybe TRBD1 (5 bases). Germline-derived CDR1 and CDR2 are SGHRS and YFSETQ. This CDR3 contains 15 residues. V was shortened by 4 bases and J by 2 bases, with 13 bases between the two germline ends. The CDR3 nucleotides are TGCGCCAGCAGCGTCGGGGGGACCGGCAATCAGCCCCAGCATTTT. It yields the protein CASSVGGTGNQPQHF.

The rearrangement links TRBV3-1 (or the pseudogene TRBV3-2) to TRBJ1-3; D is ambiguous. The CDR3 consists of 14 residues. Germline lookup yields CDR1 LGHDT and CDR2 YNNKEL (reference sequence). V was cut by 4 bases and J by 7 bases, with 14 bases left in between. Here the CDR3 DNA reads TGTGCCAGCAGCCGGGCGGGCCCCCGGAACACCATATATTTT. Translation gives CASSRAGPRNTIYF.

J is TRBJ2-7 and V is TRBV2; TRBD2 matches 9 bases. Trimming took 8 bases from V and 6 from J; bases not matched to a gene: 11. Germline V gene lookup returns CDR1 SNHLY and CDR2 FYNNEI. CDR3 length: 14 amino acids. The CDR3 nucleotides are TGTGCCAGCGGAGCGGGGGGAGGTTTTAGCGAGCAGTACTTC. Protein product: CASGAGGGFSEQYF. The variable domain in full, completed from reference TRBV2 and TRBJ2-7, reads EPEVTQTPSHQVTQMGQEVILRCVPISNHLYFYWYRQILGQKVEFLVSFYNNEISEKSEIFDDQFSVERPDGSNFTLKIRSTKLEDSAMYFCASGAGGGFSEQYFGPGTRLTVT.

The V and J genes are TRBV3-1 (or the pseudogene TRBV3-2) and TRBJ2-5; 7 bases match TRBD2. Germline V lookup: CDR1 LGHDT, CDR2 YNNKEL (reference sequence). The CDR3 spans 13 residues. V shed 5 bases, J shed 1 base, and the junction held 1 base outside the gene matches. In nucleotides, the CDR3 is TGTGCCAGCAGCTGGGGGGGCCAAGAGACCCAGTACTTC. Its protein product is CASSWGGQETQYF.

The V call is TRBV2, the J call TRBJ1-2; TRBD1 aligns across 9 bases. After removal of 7 bases from V and 4 bases from J, the junction contained 7 bases not matched to a gene. Germline lookup yields CDR1 SNHLY and CDR2 FYNNEI. This CDR3 region has 14 residues. CDR3 sequence (DNA): TGTGCCAGCAACCCTAGGACAGGGGTCTATGGCTACACCTTC. This gives the protein CASNPRTGVYGYTF.

This clone was seen more than once but under ten times. The chain links TRBV5-1 to TRBJ1-1; the D gene is possibly TRBD1 (5 bases). The CDR3 consists of 14 residues. Per germline, CDR1 SGHRS and CDR2 YFSETQ. Trimming took 4 bases from V and 1 from J, leaving 11 bases between them. CDR3 nucleotides: TGCGCCAGCAGCACCGGAGGGGCGAACACTGAAGCTTTCTTT. Protein product: CASSTGGANTEAFF. The full variable domain, completed using reference TRBV5-1 and TRBJ1-1, is KAGVTQTPRYLIKTRGQQVTLSCSPISGHRSVSWYQQTPGQGLQFLFEYFSETQRNKGNFPGRFSGRQFSNSRSEMNVSTLELGDSALYLCASSTGGANTEAFFGQGTRLTVV.

This sequence joins TRBV13 and TRBJ1-2; D is perhaps TRBD1 (6 bases). V was cut by 4 bases and J by 4 bases, with 19 bases left in between. Germline V lookup: CDR1 PRHDT, CDR2 FYEKMQ (reference sequence). The CDR3 runs 16 residues. Written as DNA, the CDR3 is TGTGCCAGCAGCTCCCGGACCGGACAGAGGATCTATGGCTACACCTTC. Amino acid sequence: CASSSRTGQRIYGYTF.

The chain employs TRBV5-5 and TRBJ2-1; a possible D gene is TRBD1 (6 bases). The CDR3 sequence is 15 residues long. Between the trimmed V and J ends, which lost 4 bases and 3 bases, there was a span of 14 bases. Germline CDR1 and CDR2: SGHKS and YYEKEE (reference sequence). CDR3 loop: CASSRGTGSYNEQFF. The CDR3 DNA reads as TGTGCCAGCAGCAGAGGTACAGGGAGCTACAATGAGCAGTTCTTC.

This clone has only one observation. The chain employs TRBV7-8 and TRBJ2-6; the D is unclear. The ends were cut back, 1 base at V and 0 bases at J, with 7 bases in the middle. The V gene's germline CDR1 is SGHVS and CDR2 FQNEAQ. This CDR3 contains 16 residues. The CDR3 sequence: CASSLGAASGANVLTF. In DNA, the CDR3 is TGTGCCAGCAGCTTAGGTGCGGCCTCTGGGGCCAACGTCCTGACTTTC.

The chain combines TRBV7-6 with TRBJ1-6; D uncertain. CDR1 and CDR2 from the germline V gene are SGHVS and FNYEAQ. CDR3 length: 15 residues. V was shortened by 5 bases and J by 3 bases, with 11 bases between the two germline ends. In nucleotides, the CDR3 is TGTGCCAGCAGCCCCACAGAGAACTATAATTCACCCCTCCACTTT. Translated, it gives CASSPTENYNSPLHF. The full variable domain, in which reference TRBV7-6 and TRBJ1-6 provide the parts outside the CDR3, is GAGVSQSPRYKVTKRGQDVALRCDPISGHVSLYWYRQALGQGPEFLTYFNYEAQQDKSGLPNDRFSAERPEGSISTLTIQRTEQRDSAMYRCASSPTENYNSPLHFGNGTRLTVT.

In this sample, this clone turned up once. V and J are TRBV27 and TRBJ1-1; 11 nucleotides align to TRBD1. The CDR3 runs to 17 residues. The ends lost 1 base at V and 2 bases at J; junction bases unmatched: 6. Germline CDR1 is MNHEY and CDR2 is SMNVEV (reference sequence). CDR3 DNA: TGTGCCAGCAGTTTATTCGGGACAGGGGGGAGCAACACTGAAGCTTTCTTT. It yields the protein CASSLFGTGGSNTEAFF.

This sequence joins TRBV2 and TRBJ1-2; 7 nucleotides line up with TRBD1. The germline CDR1 and CDR2 sequences are SNHLY and FYNNEI. The V and J ends lost 3 bases and 7 bases, in that order; junction bases with no gene match: 5. CDR3 size: 13 residues. The CDR3 region is CASSEQGVAGYTF. DNA of the CDR3: TGTGCCAGCAGTGAGCAGGGGGTGGCTGGCTACACCTTC.

The V and J genes are TRBV11-2 and TRBJ2-3, with unresolved D. Between the trimmed V and J ends, which lost 1 base and 6 bases, there was a span of 14 bases. Germline V gene data show CDR1 as SGHAT and CDR2 as FQNNGV. This CDR3 is built from 15 residues. CDR3 nucleotide sequence: TGTGCCAGCAGCTTAGGTCGTCTATTTGTGGATACGCAGTATTTT. This sequence encodes CASSLGRLFVDTQYF. Filled out from reference TRBV11-2 and TRBJ2-3, the complete variable domain reads EAGVAQSPRYKIIEKRQSVAFWCNPISGHATLYWYQQILGQGPKLLIQFQNNGVVDDSQLPKDRFSAERLKGVDSTLKIQPAKLEDSAVYLCASSLGRLFVDTQYFGPGTRLTVL.

This chain connects TRBV5-1 to TRBJ1-4; 7 bases match TRBD1. Trimming removed 4 bases from V and 5 bases from J; junction bases left unmatched: 11. Germline V CDR1 and CDR2: SGHRS, YFSETQ. The CDR3 consists of 16 residues. The CDR3: CASSPGWDSQNEKLFF. CDR3 DNA: TGCGCCAGCAGCCCGGGGTGGGACAGCCAAAATGAAAAACTGTTTTTT.

This clone was recorded a few times. The rearrangement uses TRBV14 and TRBJ1-1; TRBD1 is a possible D gene (6 bases). With 5 bases removed from V and 3 bases from J, the gap between germline ends came to 13 bases. The CDR3 loop spans 14 amino acids. Germline lookup yields CDR1 SGHDN and CDR2 FVKESK. CDR3 region: CASSSQGLHTEAFF. The CDR3 coding sequence is TGTGCCAGCAGCTCACAGGGATTGCACACTGAAGCTTTCTTT.

The genes are TRBV18 and TRBJ1-1; 7 positions match TRBD1. Per the germline V gene, CDR1 is KGHSH and CDR2 is LQKENI. V lost 4 bases, J lost 2 bases, and 4 bases stayed unmatched. This CDR3 has 14 amino acids. The CDR3 DNA reads TGTGCCAGCTCACTGGGACAGACCAACACTGAAGCTTTCTTT. It specifies CASSLGQTNTEAFF. Filled out from reference TRBV18 and TRBJ1-1, the complete variable domain reads NAGVMQNPRHLVRRRGQEARLRCSPMKGHSHVYWYRQLPEEGLKFMVYLQKENIIDESGMPKERFSAEFPKEGPSILRIQQVVRGDSAAYFCASSLGQTNTEAFFGQGTRLTVV.

J is TRBJ1-3 and V is TRBV6-5, with D possibly being TRBD1 (6 bases). Deletions cut 6 bases from V and 3 bases from J, with 15 bases between. CDR1 and CDR2 (germline): MNHEY, SVGAGI. The CDR3 loop spans 15 amino acids. CDR3 protein: CASSRTGSGGNTIYF. The CDR3, as DNA: TGTGCCAGCAGCCGAACAGGGTCGGGTGGAAACACCATATATTTT.

This rearrangement joins TRBV18 to TRBJ1-1, with 7 nucleotides matching TRBD1. The CDR3 sequence is 14 residues long. V trimming: 6 bases; J trimming: 6 bases; junction bases outside the gene matches: 10. Per the germline V gene, CDR1 is KGHSH and CDR2 is LQKENI. This CDR3 is CASSPGTASPEAFF. In nucleotides, the CDR3 is TGTGCCAGCTCTCCGGGGACAGCCTCCCCTGAAGCTTTCTTT.

This chain joins TRBV28 and TRBJ2-7; D may be TRBD2 (5 bases). Germline V gene lookup returns CDR1 MDHEN and CDR2 SYDVKM. This CDR3 region has 14 residues. The germline V and J ends were trimmed by 6 bases and 0 bases, with 12 bases remaining between them. For the CDR3, the DNA is TGTGCCAGCAGGAAACCGGGATTCTCCTACGAGCAGTACTTC. Amino acid sequence: CASRKPGFSYEQYF.

The chain carries TRBV5-1 and TRBJ2-3; 8 bases are a match to TRBD2. Per germline, CDR1 SGHRS and CDR2 YFSETQ. The CDR3 length is 17 residues. V lost 4 bases, J lost 0 bases, and 10 bases stayed unmatched. Here the CDR3 reads CASSPTSGQTSTDTQYF. The CDR3 DNA sequence: TGCGCCAGCAGCCCTACTAGCGGTCAAACTAGCACAGATACGCAGTATTTT.